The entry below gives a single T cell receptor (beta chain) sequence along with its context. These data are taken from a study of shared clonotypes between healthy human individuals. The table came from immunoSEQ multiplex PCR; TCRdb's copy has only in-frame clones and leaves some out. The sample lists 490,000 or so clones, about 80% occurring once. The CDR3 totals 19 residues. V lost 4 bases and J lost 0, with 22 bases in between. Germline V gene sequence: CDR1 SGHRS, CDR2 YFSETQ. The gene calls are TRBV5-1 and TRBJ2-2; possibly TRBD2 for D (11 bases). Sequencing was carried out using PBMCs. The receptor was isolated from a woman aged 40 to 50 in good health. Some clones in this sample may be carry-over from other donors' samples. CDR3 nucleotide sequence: TGCGCCAGCAGCAATCGGGACAGGGGACTAGCGGCGAACACCGGGGAGCTGTTTTTT. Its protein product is CASSNRDRGLAANTGELFF.